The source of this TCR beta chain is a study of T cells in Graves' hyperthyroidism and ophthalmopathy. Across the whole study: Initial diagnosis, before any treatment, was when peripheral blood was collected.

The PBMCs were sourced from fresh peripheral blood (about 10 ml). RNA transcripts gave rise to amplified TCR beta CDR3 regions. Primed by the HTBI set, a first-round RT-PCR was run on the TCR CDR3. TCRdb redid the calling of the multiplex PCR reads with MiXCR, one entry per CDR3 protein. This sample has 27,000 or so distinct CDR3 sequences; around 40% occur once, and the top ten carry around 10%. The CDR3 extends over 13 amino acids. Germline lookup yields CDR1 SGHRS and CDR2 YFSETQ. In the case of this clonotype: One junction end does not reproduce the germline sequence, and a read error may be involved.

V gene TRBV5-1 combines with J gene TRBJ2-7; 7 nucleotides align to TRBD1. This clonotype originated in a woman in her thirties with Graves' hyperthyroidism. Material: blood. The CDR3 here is CASSFRQGYVQYF. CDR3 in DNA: TGCGCCAGCAGCTTTAGACAGGGCTACGTGCAGTATTTC.